These 21 T cell receptor beta chains were sequenced from one sample in a study of graft-versus-host responses after intestinal transplantation. Their recognized antigens are unknown. Assay: immunoSEQ multiplex PCR; the TCRdb copy retains only in-frame clones and omits some. The table shows 110,000 to 150,000 clones, with 80% to 95% occurring only once. The sequencing here drew on unstimulated CD4+ T cells sorted from spleen or lymph node cells, taken before intestinal transplant. The receptors come from a human donor who received an intestinal transplant.

The V gene is TRBV4-1, the J gene TRBJ2-1; D ambiguous. Germline V gene lookup returns CDR1 MGHRA and CDR2 YSYEKL. The CDR3 is 13 residues long. Trimming pared 1 base from V and 12 bases from J, leaving 13 bases between. CDR3 protein: CASSQVLSVRQFF. The CDR3 nucleotides read TGCGCCAGCAGCCAAGTATTGAGCGTAAGGCAGTTCTTC.

This clone was recorded a few times. The chain recombines TRBV19 with TRBJ1-1; 7 bases map to TRBD1. The CDR3 has 11 amino acids. V gave up 10 bases and J gave up 3 bases; unmatched junction bases: 2. Germline V lookup: CDR1 LNHDA, CDR2 SQIVND (reference sequence). In DNA, the CDR3 is TGTGCCACCACAGGGGACACTGAAGCTTTCTTT. Encoded protein: CATTGDTEAFF.

The chain joins TRBV4-2 to TRBJ2-5; D not resolved. Trimming removed 0 bases at V and 5 bases at J, with 13 bases between. CDR1 is LGHNA and CDR2 is YNFKEQ in the germline V gene. CDR3 length: 15 amino acids. The CDR3 is CASSQDRARGETQYF. The CDR3 DNA reads TGTGCCAGCAGCCAAGACCGGGCTAGAGGCGAGACCCAGTACTTC.

This chain uses TRBV9 with TRBJ1-3; D gene unclear. The CDR3 has 15 residues. CDR1 and CDR2 (germline): SGDLS, YYNGEE. V lost 1 base, J lost 2 bases, and 10 bases lay in between. The CDR3 reads CASSVQVTPGNTIYF. The CDR3 DNA reads TGTGCCAGCAGCGTACAGGTAACGCCTGGAAACACCATATATTTT.

The rearrangement uses TRBV2 and TRBJ2-3, with 7 bases fitting TRBD2. This CDR3 is built from 14 residues. Germline V gives CDR1 SNHLY, CDR2 FYNNEI. Trimming took 5 bases from V and 1 from J; bases not matched to a gene: 3. CDR3 amino acids: CASSWGGGTDTQYF. The CDR3 nucleotides are TGTGCCAGCAGTTGGGGAGGGGGCACAGATACGCAGTATTTT.

The chain combines TRBV7-2 with TRBJ2-2; no definite D call. Between the trimmed V and J ends, which lost 9 bases and 1 base, there was a span of 12 bases. Per the germline V gene, CDR1 is SGHTA and CDR2 is FQGNSA. This CDR3 region has 14 residues. The CDR3, as DNA: TGTGCCAGTCCGATCGAGAAGAACACCGGGGAGCTGTTTTTT. As protein: CASPIEKNTGELFF.

This chain joins TRBV15 and TRBJ1-5; D is undetermined. The length of the CDR3 is 14 residues. Trimming took 8 bases from V and 6 from J, leaving 17 bases between them. Per germline, CDR1 LNHNV and CDR2 YYDKDF (reference sequence). CDR3 sequence reads: CATQEGLVGQPQHF. In DNA, the CDR3 is TGTGCCACCCAAGAGGGCCTGGTAGGTCAGCCCCAGCATTTT. The full variable domain, its missing parts supplied by reference TRBV15 and TRBJ1-5, is DAMVIQNPRYQVTQFGKPVTLSCSQTLNHNVMYWYQQKSSQAPKLLFHYYDKDFNNEADTPDNFQSRRPNTSFCFLDIRSPGLGDTAMYLCATQEGLVGQPQHFGDGTRLSIL.

The CDR3 DNA reads TGCAGCGCGGTGCGGGGCCTTGAGGGCTACACCTTC. Amino acids: CSAVRGLEGYTF. The rearrangement uses TRBV29-1 and TRBJ1-2, with a tentative D call TRBD1 (5 bases). The length of the CDR3 is 12 residues. V lost 7 bases and J 8 bases, leaving 17 bases between the germline ends. The germline V gene has CDR1 SQVTM and CDR2 ANQGSEA.

This clone appeared a few times. J is TRBJ2-4 and V is TRBV30; no clear D gene. The CDR3 is 14 amino acids. The germline gives CDR1 GTSNPN, CDR2 SVGIG (reference sequence). V was cut by 0 bases and J by 0 bases, with 6 bases left in between. CDR3 DNA: TGTGCCTGGAGTGTACAAGTAGCCAAAAACATTCAGTACTTC. As protein: CAWSVQVAKNIQYF. The entire variable domain, with the rest obtained from reference TRBV30 and TRBJ2-4, is as follows: SQTIHQWPATLVQPVGSPLSLECTVEGTSNPNLYWYRQAAGRGLQLLFYSVGIGQISSEVPQNLSASRPQDRQFILSSKKLLLSDSGFYLCAWSVQVAKNIQYFGAGTRLSVL.

This clone was observed a single time. The chain carries TRBV28 and TRBJ1-5; 7 nucleotides line up with TRBD1. Trimming removed 5 bases from V and 2 bases from J; junction bases left unmatched: 6. CDR3 size: 15 residues. Germline CDR1 is MDHEN and CDR2 is SYDVKM. The CDR3 loop reads CASSEGAGGNQPQHF. The CDR3 DNA reads as TGTGCCAGCAGTGAGGGGGCTGGTGGCAATCAGCCCCAGCATTTT.

V is TRBV7-2 and J is TRBJ2-4; 9 nucleotides line up with TRBD2. This CDR3 contains 11 residues. The V segment lost 3 bases and the J segment 13 bases; nucleotides outside the gene matches: 1. Germline V gene lookup returns CDR1 SGHTA and CDR2 FQGNSA. The CDR3, as DNA: TGTGCCAGCAGCTTTAGCGGGGGACAGTACTTC. Its translation: CASSFSGGQYF.

The CDR3 here is CASKSSGVSYEQYF. The CDR3 DNA reads TGTGCCAGTAAATCTTCAGGGGTCTCCTACGAGCAGTACTTC. The chain recombines TRBV19 with TRBJ2-7, with D perhaps TRBD1 (6 bases). There are 14 residues in the CDR3. V dropped 7 bases and J dropped 0 bases, with 13 bases sitting between them. CDR1 is LNHDA, CDR2 SQIVND, per germline (reference sequence).

The chain links TRBV14 to TRBJ1-6; D not resolved. V lost 1 base and J lost 2, with 6 bases in between. Germline assignment: CDR1 SGHDN and CDR2 FVKESK. CDR3 size: 15 residues. The chain's CDR3 is CASSQGRTYNSPLHF. In DNA, the CDR3 is TGTGCCAGCAGCCAAGGAAGGACCTATAATTCACCCCTCCACTTT.

The J gene is TRBJ1-4, the V gene TRBV28; maybe TRBD1 (6 bases). The ends were cut back, 2 bases at V and 5 bases at J, with 12 bases in the middle. The CDR3 spans 15 residues. The germline V gene encodes CDR1 MDHEN and CDR2 SYDVKM. CDR3 nucleotides: TGTGCCAGCAGTTTAACGCAACAGGGAAATGAAAAACTGTTTTTT. Protein sequence: CASSLTQQGNEKLFF. The whole variable domain, remainder taken from reference TRBV28 and TRBJ1-4, is DVKVTQSSRYLVKRTGEKVFLECVQDMDHENMFWYRQDPGLGLRLIYFSYDVKMKEKGDIPEGYSVSREKKERFSLILESASTNQTSMYLCASSLTQQGNEKLFFGSGTQLSVL.

The CDR3 reads CASSKAGGPLYEQYF. The CDR3 region has the DNA TGTGCCAGCAGTAAAGCGGGAGGGCCCCTTTACGAGCAGTACTTC. The gene calls are TRBV28 and TRBJ2-7, with 10 bases lining up with TRBD2. CDR1 is MDHEN, CDR2 SYDVKM, per germline. V lost 5 bases to trimming and J lost 4 bases; unmatched junction nucleotides: 8. The CDR3 is made up of 15 amino acids.

This clone came up a few times. CDR3 residues: CASSLARLALEQFF. CDR3 DNA: TGTGCCAGCAGCTTAGCGAGATTAGCGCTTGAGCAGTTCTTC. This sequence joins TRBV7-2 and TRBJ2-1; perhaps TRBD2 as D (5 bases). V was trimmed by 0 bases and J by 9 bases, leaving 12 bases between them. This CDR3 is built from 14 residues. From germline, CDR1 is SGHTA and CDR2 FQGNSA.

This chain links TRBV18 with TRBJ2-5; no clear D. The CDR3 covers 15 residues. CDR1 and CDR2 from the germline V gene are KGHSH and LQKENI. V was shortened by 1 base and J by 2 bases, with 11 bases between the two germline ends. The CDR3 coding sequence is TGTGCCAGCTCACCACTGGCGCAGGATCAAGAGACCCAGTACTTC. The encoded protein is CASSPLAQDQETQYF. The full variable domain, with the rest looked up from reference TRBV18 and TRBJ2-5, is NAGVMQNPRHLVRRRGQEARLRCSPMKGHSHVYWYRQLPEEGLKFMVYLQKENIIDESGMPKERFSAEFPKEGPSILRIQQVVRGDSAAYFCASSPLAQDQETQYFGPGTRLLVL.

This chain connects TRBV30 to TRBJ1-1; the D is unclear. CDR3 length: 11 amino acids. CDR1 is GTSNPN and CDR2 is SVGIG in the germline V gene (reference sequence). V was shortened by 8 bases and J by 1 base, with 8 bases between the two germline ends. CDR3 DNA sequence: TGTGCCGGTACCCGGAACACTGAAGCTTTCTTT. As protein: CAGTRNTEAFF.

This clone was detected once. This sequence joins TRBV6-5 and TRBJ1-5; D uncertain. Trimming took 5 bases from V and 3 from J, leaving 11 bases between them. Germline lookup yields CDR1 MNHEY and CDR2 SVGAGI. This CDR3 is 14 amino acids long. The CDR3 nucleotides read TGTGCCAGCAGTGACGGATTCGACAATCAGCCCCAGCATTTT. Amino acid sequence: CASSDGFDNQPQHF.

This chain links TRBV9 with TRBJ2-2; 7 bases match TRBD1. CDR1 is SGDLS, CDR2 YYNGEE, per germline. This CDR3 spans 17 amino acids. V shed 0 bases and J 0 bases; nucleotides not matched to a gene: 5. Here the CDR3 reads CASSVGGQRSNTGELFF. The CDR3 nucleotides are TGTGCCAGCAGCGTAGGGGGACAGCGTTCGAACACCGGGGAGCTGTTTTTT.

CDR3 loop: CASTSEGGTDGFF. The DNA of the CDR3 is TGCGCCAGCACCTCGGAGGGGGGTACCGATGGGTTCTTC. The V gene is TRBV5-1, the J gene TRBJ2-1; D possibly matches TRBD1 or TRBD2 (6 bases each). The CDR3 runs 13 residues. The V end lost 6 bases, the J end lost 15 bases, and 22 bases lay between the germline ends. In germline, CDR1 is SGHRS, CDR2 YFSETQ.